This T cell receptor (beta chain) originates from a study of blood T cells in healthy people across ages. The wider study: There was about one barcoded beta molecule captured by template switching per two T cells.

Primers used in a second PCR of roughly 6 to 12 cycles were a sample-barcoded 5' primer and a J-beta primer mix. A tag from a template-switch adaptor with 12 random nucleotides marked each cDNA molecule. TCRdb recomputed calls from the 5' RACE reads with MiXCR, one row per CDR3 protein. The table has 1.5 million to 2 million distinct CDR3 sequences, roughly a third seen once. Findings of the study overall: Observed TCR beta diversity per million T cells went down as age went up. This fall followed a roughly linear course with age.

The trim removed 5 bases at V and 7 bases at J, leaving 8 bases unmatched. This CDR3 spans 14 amino acids. CDR1 and CDR2 from the germline V gene are SGHTA and FQGTGA. As for this clonotype: Its target is not known.

Researchers report isolating at least 6.5 million PBMCs per sample. The J gene is TRBJ2-1, the V gene TRBV7-3; 7 bases fit TRBD1. Sequencing was done on a sample of blood. The source of this sequence is a woman aged 25 to 39 in good health. The CDR3 region is CASSHGQERNEQFF. The CDR3 DNA reads as TGTGCCAGCAGCCACGGACAGGAGCGGAATGAGCAGTTCTTC.